The present entry profiles one T cell receptor (beta chain) with its context. Antigen: not known. Method: immunoSEQ multiplex PCR; TCRdb's copy keeps in-frame clones and lacks some. The data show just over 2,000,000 clones, about 95% seen once. The naive CD8 subset, CD45RO-negative cells positively selected for CCR7, excluded terminally differentiated effector memory CD45RA+ cells. Within Nashville, Tennessee resided all donors, each a Caucasian adult. Germline V gene lookup returns CDR1 LGHNA and CDR2 YSLEER. Trimming pared 0 bases from V and 2 bases from J, leaving 16 bases between. The CDR3 has 17 amino acids. This entry is derived from a study of shared clonotypes between healthy human individuals. Study-wide results and caveats: Across four donors, naive CD4 shared 5% to 5.5%, naive CD8 approximately 3.5%, memory CD4 less than 2.5%, memory CD8 0.4% to 0.5%. The study drew on few donors, limiting represented genetic and exposure-history diversity. In the sorted subsets, rarefaction showed sequencing was incomplete despite large depth.

The chain uses TRBV4-3 and TRBJ1-2; D possibly corresponds to TRBD1 (5 bases). Sequenced material: naive CD8+ T cells sorted from blood. The source is a man aged 18 to 29 in good health. The CDR3 coding sequence is TGCGCCAGCAGCCAAGATCAAAAACAGACAGTGAACTATGGCTACACCTTC. Protein sequence: CASSQDQKQTVNYGYTF.